The next 7 T cell receptor beta chains were all read from a single sample in a study of human T cells and chemical hapten exposure. Unfractionated whole blood served as the source for total RNA extraction. TCRdb itself ran the 5' RACE reads through MiXCR, one entry per CDR3 protein. Seen here are 110,000 or so distinct CDR3 sequences, roughly 18% observed once, and the top ten hold about 3%. The receptors come from a human donor in good health.

The genes are TRBV29-1 and TRBJ2-1; 7 nucleotides line up with TRBD1. The ends lost 0 bases at V and 1 base at J; junction bases unmatched: 6. Germline V CDR1 and CDR2: SQVTM, ANQGSEA. The length of the CDR3 is 16 residues. CDR3 nucleotides: TGCAGCGTTGAAGATTTGAAGGGGGCTTCCTACAATGAGCAGTTCTTC. Its protein is CSVEDLKGASYNEQFF.

V gene TRBV10-2 combines with J gene TRBJ2-5; 7 bases match TRBD2. Germline V lookup: CDR1 WSHSY, CDR2 SAAADI. This CDR3 region has 15 residues. With 8 bases clipped from V and 3 bases from J, the junction kept 12 bases outside the gene matches. In DNA, the CDR3 is TGCGCCAGCCTCAAGGCGAAGGGGAGGGAAGAGACCCAGTACTTC. It specifies CASLKAKGREETQYF.

This sequence joins TRBV10-1 and TRBJ1-4, with D hard to call. This CDR3 has 13 amino acids. V lost 0 bases and J 10 bases, leaving 9 bases between the germline ends. Germline V lookup: CDR1 WNHNN, CDR2 SYGVQD (reference sequence). CDR3 nucleotide sequence: TGCGCCAGCAGTGAGTCTCCTGGCGGAAAACTGTTTTTT. As protein: CASSESPGGKLFF.

The chain couples TRBV27 to TRBJ2-7; D is possibly TRBD1 or TRBD2 (5 bases each). Trimming removed 3 bases from V and 3 bases from J, with 12 bases in between. The CDR3 is made up of 14 amino acids. The germline gives CDR1 MNHEY, CDR2 SMNVEV (reference sequence). The CDR3 loop is CASSFSGALYEQYF. CDR3 DNA: TGTGCCAGCAGTTTCTCCGGGGCCCTCTACGAGCAGTACTTC.

The gene calls are TRBV6-2 or TRBV6-3 and TRBJ2-3; possibly TRBD2 for D (6 bases). Germline CDR1 MNHEY, CDR2 SVGEGT. The CDR3 is 13 residues long. V was trimmed by 4 bases and J by 5 bases, leaving 10 bases between them. CDR3: CASSSRSGDTQYF. The CDR3 nucleotides read TGTGCCAGCAGTTCCCGTAGCGGAGATACGCAGTATTTT.

The V call is TRBV7-2, the J call TRBJ2-2; 10 bases map to TRBD2. V lost 5 bases to trimming and J lost 6 bases; unmatched junction nucleotides: 3. The germline CDR1 and CDR2 sequences are SGHTA and FQGNSA. This CDR3 region has 14 residues. CDR3 nucleotide sequence: TGTGCCAGCAGCCACCTAGCGGGAGCCGGGGAGCTGTTTTTT. This gives the protein CASSHLAGAGELFF.

This clonotype was seen more than once but under ten times. The chain links TRBV6-5 to TRBJ2-3; 8 nucleotides align to TRBD2. Germline assignment: CDR1 MNHEY and CDR2 SVGAGI. This CDR3 comprises 15 residues. Trimming took 1 base from V and 5 from J; bases not matched to a gene: 5. CDR3 nucleotide sequence: TGTGCCAGCAGTTACTTAGGCGGGGGGATAGATACGCAGTATTTT. It codes for CASSYLGGGIDTQYF.